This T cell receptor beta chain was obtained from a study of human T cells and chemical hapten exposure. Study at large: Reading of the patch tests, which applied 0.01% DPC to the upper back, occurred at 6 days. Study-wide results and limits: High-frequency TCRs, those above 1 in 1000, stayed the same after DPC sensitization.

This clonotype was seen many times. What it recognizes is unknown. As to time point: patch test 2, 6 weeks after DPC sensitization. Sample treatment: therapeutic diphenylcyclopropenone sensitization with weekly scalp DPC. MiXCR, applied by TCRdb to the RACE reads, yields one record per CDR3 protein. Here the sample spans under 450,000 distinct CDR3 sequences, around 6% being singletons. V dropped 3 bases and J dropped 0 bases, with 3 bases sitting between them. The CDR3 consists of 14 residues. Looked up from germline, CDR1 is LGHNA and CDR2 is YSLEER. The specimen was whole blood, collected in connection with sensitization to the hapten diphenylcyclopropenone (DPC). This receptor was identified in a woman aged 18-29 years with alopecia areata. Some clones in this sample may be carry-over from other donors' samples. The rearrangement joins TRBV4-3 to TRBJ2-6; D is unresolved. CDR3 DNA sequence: TGCGCCAGCAGCCACAGCTCTGGGGCCAACGTCCTGACTTTC. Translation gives CASSHSSGANVLTF.